This T cell receptor beta chain comes out of a study of blood T cells in healthy people across ages. Of note for this clonotype: Its antigen is unknown.

Study outcomes and limitations: When set beside aged donors, long-lived donors presented more naive CD4+ cells and higher diversity.

This CDR3 has 15 residues. Germline V gene data show CDR1 as MNHNY and CDR2 as SVGAGI (reference sequence). Alongside a J-beta primer mix, a sample-barcoded 5' primer served in a second PCR lasting roughly 7 to 12 cycles. A template-switch adaptor containing 12 random nucleotides labeled each cDNA molecule. TCRdb reprocessed the 5' RACE reads with MiXCR, giving one entry per CDR3 protein. The sample has around 1.5 million distinct CDR3 sequences; 55% to 75% are singletons. With each sample, at least 5 micrograms of total RNA were extracted. The specimen sequenced was blood. This clonotype was sampled from a man younger than 30 in good health. The chain uses TRBV6-6 and TRBJ2-4; possibly TRBD2 for D (5 bases). The J call is doubtful: the DNA matches TRBJ2-5 better. The CDR3 nucleotides read TGTGCCAGCAGTCCCTTTCGGACTGCCCAAGAGACCCAGTACTTC. Translated, it gives CASSPFRTAQETQYF.